This T cell receptor beta chain was obtained from a study of patients and donors after allogeneic stem cell transplantation. The V end was cut by 4 bases, the J end by 1 base, with 11 bases between. Germline CDR1 is SGHRS and CDR2 is YFSETQ. The CDR3 consists of 15 residues. TCRdb redid the calling of the RT-PCR reads with MiXCR, one entry per CDR3 protein. The sample has over 10,000 distinct CDR3 sequences, about 25% seen once. This clonotype has more than one count but fewer than ten. The rearrangement links TRBV5-1 to TRBJ2-2; a possible D gene is TRBD2 (6 bases). Material for sequencing was blood, either unsorted or a sorted T cell fraction (not recorded which). This sequence originates from a human donor who was either an allogeneic HSCT recipient or a stem cell or donor lymphocyte infusion donor (not recorded which). It is not recorded whose cells these are; they may come from a transplant donor. CDR3 protein: CASSPGSGNTGELFF. CDR3 nucleotide sequence: TGCGCCAGCAGCCCGGGTAGCGGGAACACCGGGGAGCTGTTTTTT.